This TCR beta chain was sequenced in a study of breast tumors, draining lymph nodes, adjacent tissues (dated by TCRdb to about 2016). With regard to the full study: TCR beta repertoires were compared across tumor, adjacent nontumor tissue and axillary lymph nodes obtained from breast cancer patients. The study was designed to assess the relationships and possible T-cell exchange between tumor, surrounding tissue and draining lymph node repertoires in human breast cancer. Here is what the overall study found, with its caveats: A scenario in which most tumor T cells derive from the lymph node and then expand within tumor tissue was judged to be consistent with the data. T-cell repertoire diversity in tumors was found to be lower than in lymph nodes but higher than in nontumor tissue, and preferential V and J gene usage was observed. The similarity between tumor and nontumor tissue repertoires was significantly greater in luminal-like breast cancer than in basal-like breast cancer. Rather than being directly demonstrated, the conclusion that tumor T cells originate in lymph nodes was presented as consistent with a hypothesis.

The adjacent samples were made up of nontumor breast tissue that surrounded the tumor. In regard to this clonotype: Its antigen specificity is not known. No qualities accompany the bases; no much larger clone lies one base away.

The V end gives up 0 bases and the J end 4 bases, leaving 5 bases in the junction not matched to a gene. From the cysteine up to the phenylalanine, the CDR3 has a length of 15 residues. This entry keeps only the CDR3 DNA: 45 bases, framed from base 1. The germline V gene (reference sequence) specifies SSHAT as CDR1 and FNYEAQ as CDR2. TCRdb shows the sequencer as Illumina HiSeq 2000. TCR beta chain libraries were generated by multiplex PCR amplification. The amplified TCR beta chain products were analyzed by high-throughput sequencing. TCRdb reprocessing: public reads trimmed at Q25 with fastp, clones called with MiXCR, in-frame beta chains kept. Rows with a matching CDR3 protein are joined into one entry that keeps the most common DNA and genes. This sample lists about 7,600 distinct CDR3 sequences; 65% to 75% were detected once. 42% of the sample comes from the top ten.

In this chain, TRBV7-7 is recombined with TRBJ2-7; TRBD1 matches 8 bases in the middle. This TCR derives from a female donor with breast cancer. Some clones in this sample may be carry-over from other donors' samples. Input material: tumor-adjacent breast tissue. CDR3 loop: CASSLARQGMYEQYF. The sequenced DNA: TGTGCCAGCAGCTTAGCGCGACAGGGGATGTACGAGCAGTACTTC.